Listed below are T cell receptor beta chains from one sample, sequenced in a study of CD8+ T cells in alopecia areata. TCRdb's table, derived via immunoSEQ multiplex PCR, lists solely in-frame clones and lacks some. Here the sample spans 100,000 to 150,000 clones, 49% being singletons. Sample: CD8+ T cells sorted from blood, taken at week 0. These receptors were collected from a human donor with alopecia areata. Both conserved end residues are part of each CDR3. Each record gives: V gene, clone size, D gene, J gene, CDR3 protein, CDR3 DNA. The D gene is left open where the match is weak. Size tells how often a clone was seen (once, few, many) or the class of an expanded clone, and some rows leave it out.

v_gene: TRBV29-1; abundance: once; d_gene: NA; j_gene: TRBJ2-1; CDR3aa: CSVEERGHLSDEQFF; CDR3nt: TGCAGCGTTGAAGAAAGGGGACATCTGTCCGATGAGCAGTTCTTC
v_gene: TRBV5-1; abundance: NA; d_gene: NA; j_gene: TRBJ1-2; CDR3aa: CASSPLRDIYGYTF; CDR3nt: TGCGCCAGCAGCCCCCTCAGAGACATCTATGGCTACACCTTC
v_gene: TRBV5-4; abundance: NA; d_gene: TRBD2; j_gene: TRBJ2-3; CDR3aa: CASSLGLAGVDTQYF; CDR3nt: TGTGCCAGCAGCTTGGGACTAGCGGGGGTGGATACGCAGTATTTT
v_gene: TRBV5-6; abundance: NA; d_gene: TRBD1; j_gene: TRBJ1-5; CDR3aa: CASSSVQDRDQPQHF; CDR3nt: TGTGCCAGCAGCTCTGTACAGGACAGGGATCAGCCCCAGCATTTT
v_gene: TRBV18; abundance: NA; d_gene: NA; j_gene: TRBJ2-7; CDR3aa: CASSPDAYEQYF; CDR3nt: TGTGCCAGCTCACCGGACGCCTACGAGCAGTACTTC
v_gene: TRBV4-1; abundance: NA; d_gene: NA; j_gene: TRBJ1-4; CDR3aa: CASSQEGVELFF; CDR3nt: TGCGCCAGCAGCCAAGAAGGGGTAGAACTGTTTTTT
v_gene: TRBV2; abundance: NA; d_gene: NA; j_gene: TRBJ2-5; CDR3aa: CATFKETQYF; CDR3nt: TGTGCCACCTTCAAAGAGACCCAGTACTTC
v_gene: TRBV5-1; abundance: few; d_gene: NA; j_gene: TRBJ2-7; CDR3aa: CASSLEQGTPYEQYF; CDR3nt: TGCGCCAGCAGCTTGGAACAGGGGACTCCCTACGAGCAGTACTTC
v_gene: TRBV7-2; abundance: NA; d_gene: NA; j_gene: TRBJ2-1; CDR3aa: CASSSSWNEQFF; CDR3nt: TGTGCCAGCAGCAGTTCCTGGAATGAGCAGTTCTTC
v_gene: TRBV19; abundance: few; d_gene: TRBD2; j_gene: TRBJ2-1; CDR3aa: CASSISGGTGNEQFF; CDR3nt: TGTGCCAGTAGTATTAGCGGGGGAACGGGAAATGAGCAGTTCTTC
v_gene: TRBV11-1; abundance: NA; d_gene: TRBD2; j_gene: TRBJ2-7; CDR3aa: CASSQRTSGGLSYEQYF; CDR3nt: TGTGCCAGCAGCCAGAGGACTAGCGGGGGCCTTTCCTACGAGCAGTACTTC
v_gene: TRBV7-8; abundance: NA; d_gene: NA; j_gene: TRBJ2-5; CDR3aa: CASSLVLGFKETQYF; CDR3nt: TGTGCCAGCAGCTTAGTTCTGGGATTTAAGGAGACCCAGTACTTC
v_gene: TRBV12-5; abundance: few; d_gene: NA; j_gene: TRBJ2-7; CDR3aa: CASVRGDRPYEQYF; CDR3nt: TGTGCTAGTGTCCGCGGGGACCGACCCTACGAGCAGTACTTC
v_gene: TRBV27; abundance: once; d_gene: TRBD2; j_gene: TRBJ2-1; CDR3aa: CASSLRGLAGPYNEQFF; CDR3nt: TGTGCCAGCAGTTTAAGGGGACTAGCGGGGCCCTACAATGAGCAGTTCTTC
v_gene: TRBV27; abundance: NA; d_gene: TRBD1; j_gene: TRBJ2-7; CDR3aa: CASSLGPGQGRKEQYF; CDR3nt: TGTGCCAGCAGTTTGGGCCCTGGACAGGGGCGGAAAGAGCAGTACTTC
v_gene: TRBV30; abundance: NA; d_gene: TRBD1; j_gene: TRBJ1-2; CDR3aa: CAFRTGGFVRYTF; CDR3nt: TGTGCCTTCAGGACAGGGGGCTTCGTTCGCTACACCTTC
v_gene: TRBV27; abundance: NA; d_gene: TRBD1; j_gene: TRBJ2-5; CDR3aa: CASSPPGTEETQYF; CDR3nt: TGTGCCAGCAGTCCGCCCGGGACAGAAGAGACCCAGTACTTC
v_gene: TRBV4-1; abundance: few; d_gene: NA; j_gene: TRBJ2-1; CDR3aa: CASSQGAGGEGNEQFF; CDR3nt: TGCGCCAGCAGCCAAGGGGCCGGGGGCGAAGGGAATGAGCAGTTCTTC
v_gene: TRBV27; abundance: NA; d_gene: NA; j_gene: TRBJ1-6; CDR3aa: CASSLWGVGDNSPLHF; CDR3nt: TGTGCCAGCAGTTTGTGGGGAGTAGGAGATAATTCACCCCTCCACTTT
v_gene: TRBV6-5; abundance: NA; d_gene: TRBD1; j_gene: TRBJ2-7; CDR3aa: CASSYSTGTATYEQYF; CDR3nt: TGTGCCAGCAGTTACTCAACCGGGACAGCCACCTACGAGCAGTACTTC
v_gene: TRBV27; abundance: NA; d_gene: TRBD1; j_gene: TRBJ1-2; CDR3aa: CASSPGQRSYGYTF; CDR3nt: TGTGCCAGCAGCCCGGGACAGCGTAGCTATGGCTACACCTTC
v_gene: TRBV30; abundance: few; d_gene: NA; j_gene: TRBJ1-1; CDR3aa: CAWSVLPRGVTEAFF; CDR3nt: TGTGCCTGGAGTGTCCTGCCTCGGGGGGTCACTGAAGCTTTCTTT
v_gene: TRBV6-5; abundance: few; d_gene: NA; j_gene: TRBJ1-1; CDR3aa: CASTLGQEETEAFF; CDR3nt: TGTGCCAGCACCTTGGGGCAGGAGGAGACTGAAGCTTTCTTT
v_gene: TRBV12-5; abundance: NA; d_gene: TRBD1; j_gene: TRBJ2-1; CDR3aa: CASGLDRNYNEQFF; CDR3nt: TGTGCTAGTGGGTTGGACAGGAATTACAATGAGCAGTTCTTC
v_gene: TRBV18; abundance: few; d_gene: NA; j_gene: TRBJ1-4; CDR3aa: CASSPLRPTPNEKLFF; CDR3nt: TGTGCCAGCTCACCACTCAGACCGACGCCTAATGAAAAACTGTTTTTT
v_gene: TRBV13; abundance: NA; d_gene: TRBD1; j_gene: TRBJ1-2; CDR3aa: CASSQTGEGYTF; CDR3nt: TGTGCCAGCAGCCAAACAGGGGAAGGCTACACCTTC
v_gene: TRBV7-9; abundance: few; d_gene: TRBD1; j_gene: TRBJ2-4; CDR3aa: CASSSNTGQAAKNIQYF; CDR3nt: TGTGCCAGCAGCTCGAATACGGGACAGGCAGCCAAAAACATTCAGTACTTC
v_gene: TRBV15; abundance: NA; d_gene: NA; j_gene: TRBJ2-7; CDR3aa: CATSRRPSGVHEQYF; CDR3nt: TGTGCCACCAGCAGACGACCATCGGGAGTCCACGAGCAGTACTTC
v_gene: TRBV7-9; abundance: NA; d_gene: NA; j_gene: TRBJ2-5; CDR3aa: CASSLQFAAGQQETQYF; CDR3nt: TGTGCCAGCAGCTTACAGTTCGCGGCAGGCCAACAAGAGACCCAGTACTTC
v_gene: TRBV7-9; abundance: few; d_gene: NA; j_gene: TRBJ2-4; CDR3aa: CASSFGDIRAKNIQYF; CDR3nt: TGTGCCAGCAGCTTCGGGGACATCCGAGCCAAAAACATTCAGTACTTC
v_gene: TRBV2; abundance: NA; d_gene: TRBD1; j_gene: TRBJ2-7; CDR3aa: CASSEEGPGTGGNEQYF; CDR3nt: TGTGCCAGCAGCGAGGAAGGACCCGGGACAGGGGGCAACGAGCAGTACTTC
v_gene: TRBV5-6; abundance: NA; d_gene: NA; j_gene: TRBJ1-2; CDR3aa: CASSLDPGTNYGYTF; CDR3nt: TGTGCCAGCAGCTTGGACCCGGGGACAAACTATGGCTACACCTTC
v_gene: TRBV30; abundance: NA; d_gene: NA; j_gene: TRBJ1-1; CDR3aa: CAWSVRQLNTGAFF; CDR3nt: TGTGCCTGGAGTGTACGTCAGTTGAACACTGGAGCTTTCTTT
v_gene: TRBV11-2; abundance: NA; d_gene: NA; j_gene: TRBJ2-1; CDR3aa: CAIPRDTLRNEQFF; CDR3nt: TGTGCCATCCCCAGGGACACCCTGCGAAATGAGCAGTTCTTC
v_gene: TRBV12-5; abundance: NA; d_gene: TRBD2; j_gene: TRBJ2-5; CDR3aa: CASGSHRLAGTQYF; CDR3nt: TGTGCTAGTGGTTCCCACAGGCTAGCGGGGACCCAGTACTTC
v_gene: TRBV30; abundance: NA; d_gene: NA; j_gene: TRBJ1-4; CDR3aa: CAWSVSPSNEKLFF; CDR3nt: TGTGCCTGGAGTGTCAGCCCGTCTAATGAAAAACTGTTTTTT
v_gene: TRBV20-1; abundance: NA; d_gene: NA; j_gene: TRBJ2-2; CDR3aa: CSAFSTGELFF; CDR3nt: TGCAGTGCTTTTTCCACCGGGGAGCTGTTTTTT
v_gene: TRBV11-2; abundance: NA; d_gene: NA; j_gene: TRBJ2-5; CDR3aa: CASSREETQYF; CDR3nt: TGTGCCAGCAGCAGGGAAGAGACCCAGTACTTC
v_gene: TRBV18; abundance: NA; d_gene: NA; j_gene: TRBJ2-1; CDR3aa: CASSPLSGEQFF; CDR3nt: TGTGCCAGCTCACCACTGAGCGGTGAGCAGTTCTTC
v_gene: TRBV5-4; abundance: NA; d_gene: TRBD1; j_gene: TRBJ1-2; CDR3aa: CASSLGSTGNGYTF; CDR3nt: TGTGCCAGCAGCTTGGGATCGACAGGGAATGGCTACACCTTC
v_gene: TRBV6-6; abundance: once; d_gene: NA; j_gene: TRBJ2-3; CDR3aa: CASSYSSRGADTQYF; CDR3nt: TGTGCCAGCAGTTACTCGAGCAGGGGCGCGGATACGCAGTATTTT
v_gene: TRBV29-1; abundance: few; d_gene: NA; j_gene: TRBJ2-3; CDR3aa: CSVDTGSDTQYF; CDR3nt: TGCAGCGTTGACACAGGCAGCGATACGCAGTATTTT
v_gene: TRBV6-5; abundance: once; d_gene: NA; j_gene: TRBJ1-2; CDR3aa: CASSYSVGGVYGYTF; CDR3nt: TGTGCCAGCAGTTACTCGGTGGGGGGTGTCTATGGCTACACCTTC
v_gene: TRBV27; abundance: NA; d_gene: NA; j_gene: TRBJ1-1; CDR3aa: CASSLGIARKNTEAFF; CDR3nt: TGTGCCAGCAGTTTAGGCATCGCCCGAAAGAACACTGAAGCTTTCTTT
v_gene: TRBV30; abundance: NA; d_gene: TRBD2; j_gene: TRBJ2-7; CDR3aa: CAWSSGGTYEQYF; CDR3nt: TGTGCCTGGAGTAGCGGGGGGACCTACGAGCAGTACTTC
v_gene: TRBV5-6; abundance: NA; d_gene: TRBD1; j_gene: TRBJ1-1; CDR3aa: CASSPTGSGGMNTEAFF; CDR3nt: TGTGCCAGCAGCCCGACAGGGTCCGGAGGAATGAACACTGAAGCTTTCTTT
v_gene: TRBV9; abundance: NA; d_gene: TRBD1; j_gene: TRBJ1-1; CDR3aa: CASSPALQGANTEAFF; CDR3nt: TGTGCCAGCAGCCCAGCGCTACAGGGGGCGAACACTGAAGCTTTCTTT
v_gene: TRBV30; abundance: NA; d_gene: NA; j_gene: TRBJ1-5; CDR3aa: CAWSPRENQPQHF; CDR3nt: TGTGCCTGGAGTCCCAGGGAGAATCAGCCCCAGCATTTT
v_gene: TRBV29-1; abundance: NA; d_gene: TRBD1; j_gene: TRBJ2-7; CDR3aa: CSVVTGDTYEQYF; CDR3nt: TGCAGCGTTGTTACAGGGGATACCTACGAGCAGTACTTC
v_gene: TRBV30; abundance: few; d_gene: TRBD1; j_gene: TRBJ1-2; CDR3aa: CAHDSTGGVVYYGYTF; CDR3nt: TGTGCCCATGACTCGACAGGGGGAGTGGTGTACTATGGCTACACCTTC
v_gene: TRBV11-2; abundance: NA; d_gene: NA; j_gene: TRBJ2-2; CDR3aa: CASSPMGVWNTGELFF; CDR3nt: TGTGCCAGCAGCCCCATGGGCGTATGGAACACCGGGGAGCTGTTTTTT
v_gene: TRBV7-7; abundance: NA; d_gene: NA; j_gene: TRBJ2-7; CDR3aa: CASSPGTRLGAYEQYF; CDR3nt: TGTGCTAGCAGCCCGGGGACTCGCCTAGGCGCCTACGAGCAGTACTTC
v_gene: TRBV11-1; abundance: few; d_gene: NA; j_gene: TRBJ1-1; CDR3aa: CASSFGDTEAFF; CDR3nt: TGTGCCAGCAGCTTCGGAGACACTGAAGCTTTCTTT